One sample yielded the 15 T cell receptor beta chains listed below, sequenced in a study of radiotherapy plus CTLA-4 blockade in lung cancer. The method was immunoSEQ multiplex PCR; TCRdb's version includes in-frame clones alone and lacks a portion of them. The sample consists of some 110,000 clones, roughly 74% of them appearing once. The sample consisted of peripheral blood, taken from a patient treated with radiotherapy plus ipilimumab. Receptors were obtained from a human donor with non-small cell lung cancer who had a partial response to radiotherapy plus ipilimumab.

The CDR3 protein is CASLPRSTSYEQYF. Here the CDR3 DNA reads TGTGCCTCCTTACCTAGGTCCACCTCCTACGAGCAGTACTTC. The V and J genes are TRBV6-1 and TRBJ2-7; unclear D gene. V lost 11 bases and J 0 bases, leaving 17 bases between the germline ends. Germline lookup yields CDR1 MNHNS and CDR2 SASEGT. This CDR3 is built from 14 residues.

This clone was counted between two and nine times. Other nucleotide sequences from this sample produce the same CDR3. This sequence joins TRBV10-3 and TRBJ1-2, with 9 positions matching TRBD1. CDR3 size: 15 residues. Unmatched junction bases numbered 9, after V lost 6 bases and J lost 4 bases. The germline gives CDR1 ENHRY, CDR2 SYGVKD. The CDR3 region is CAIRGGTGSIYGYTF. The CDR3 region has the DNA TGTGCCATCAGGGGCGGGACAGGGAGTATCTATGGCTACACCTTC.

In DNA form, the CDR3 reads TGTGCCAGCAGATCAGGGGCAACTAATGAAAAACTGTTTTTT. Encoded protein: CASRSGATNEKLFF. This chain uses TRBV28 with TRBJ1-4, with D tentatively TRBD1 (6 bases). Trimming left V 6 bases short and J 0 bases short, with 8 bases between. The CDR3 runs to 14 residues. The V gene's germline CDR1 is MDHEN and CDR2 SYDVKM.

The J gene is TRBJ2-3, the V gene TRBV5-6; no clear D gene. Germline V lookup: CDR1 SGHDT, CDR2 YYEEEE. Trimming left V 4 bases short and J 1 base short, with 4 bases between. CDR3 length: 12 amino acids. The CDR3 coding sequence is TGTGCCAGCAGCCCTGGCACAGATACGCAGTATTTT. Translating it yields CASSPGTDTQYF.

CDR3 region: CASSAWGDYNTGELFF. As DNA, the CDR3 is TGTGCCAGCAGCGCGTGGGGGGATTATAACACCGGGGAGCTGTTTTTT. The chain combines TRBV5-6 with TRBJ2-2; tentative D call: TRBD2 (6 bases). Germline lookup yields CDR1 SGHDT and CDR2 YYEEEE. The CDR3 consists of 16 residues. V was trimmed by 4 bases and J by 2 bases, leaving 15 bases between them.

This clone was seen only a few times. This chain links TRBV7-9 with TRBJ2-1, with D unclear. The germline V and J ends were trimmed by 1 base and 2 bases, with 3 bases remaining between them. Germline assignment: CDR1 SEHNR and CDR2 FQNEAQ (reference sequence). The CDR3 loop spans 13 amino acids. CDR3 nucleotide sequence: TGTGCCAGCAGCTTAGGAGCCTACAATGAGCAGTTCTTC. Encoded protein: CASSLGAYNEQFF.

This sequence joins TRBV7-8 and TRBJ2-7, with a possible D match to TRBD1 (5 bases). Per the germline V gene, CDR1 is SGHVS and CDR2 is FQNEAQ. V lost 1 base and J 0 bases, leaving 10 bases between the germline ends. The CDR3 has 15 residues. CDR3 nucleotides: TGTGCCAGCAGCTTAGGCCAGGGTTTCTCCTACGAGCAGTACGTC. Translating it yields CASSLGQGFSYEQYV.

The chain's CDR3 is CASSLYSYYGYTF. CDR3 DNA sequence: TGTGCCAGCAGTTTGTACAGCTACTATGGCTACACCTTC. J is TRBJ1-2 and V is TRBV27; D gene ambiguous. Germline-derived CDR1 and CDR2 are MNHEY and SMNVEV (reference sequence). This CDR3 comprises 13 residues. The V end was cut by 3 bases, the J end by 3 bases, with 8 bases between.

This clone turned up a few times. Here the CDR3 reads CASCRPGSGNTIYF. As DNA, the CDR3 is TGTGCCAGCTGTCGCCCGGGGTCCGGAAACACCATATATTTT. The chain couples TRBV28 to TRBJ1-3; D unresolved. The CDR3 sequence is 14 residues long. V was shortened by 8 bases and J by 4 bases, with 15 bases between the two germline ends. In germline, CDR1 is MDHEN, CDR2 SYDVKM.

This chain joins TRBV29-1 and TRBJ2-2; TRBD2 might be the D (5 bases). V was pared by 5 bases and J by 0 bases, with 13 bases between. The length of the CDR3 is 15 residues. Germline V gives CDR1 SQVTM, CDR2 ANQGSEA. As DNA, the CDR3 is TGCAGCGTTAGCGGACCCTATCCGAACACCGGGGAGCTGTTTTTT. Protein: CSVSGPYPNTGELFF.

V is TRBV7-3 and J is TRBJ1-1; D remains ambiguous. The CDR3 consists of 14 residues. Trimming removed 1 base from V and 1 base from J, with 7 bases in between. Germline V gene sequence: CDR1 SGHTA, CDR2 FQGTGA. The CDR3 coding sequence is TGTGCCAGCAGCTTAATGGCCGCGAACACTGAAGCTTTCTTT. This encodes CASSLMAANTEAFF.

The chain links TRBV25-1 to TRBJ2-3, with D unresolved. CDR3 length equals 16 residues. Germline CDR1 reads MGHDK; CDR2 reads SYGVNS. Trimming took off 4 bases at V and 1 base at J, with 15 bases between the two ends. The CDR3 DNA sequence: TGTGCCAGCAGTGCCCACAAGAGGCCGGGCACAGATACGCAGTATTTT. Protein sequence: CASSAHKRPGTDTQYF.

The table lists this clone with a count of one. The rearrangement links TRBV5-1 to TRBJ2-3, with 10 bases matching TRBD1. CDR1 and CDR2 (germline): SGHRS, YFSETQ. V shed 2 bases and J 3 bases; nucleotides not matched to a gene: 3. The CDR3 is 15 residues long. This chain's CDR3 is CASSFGTGVTDTQYF. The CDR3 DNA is TGCGCCAGCAGCTTCGGGACAGGGGTGACAGATACGCAGTATTTT.

CDR3 nucleotide sequence: TGTGCCAGCAGCACGGACGGGCTTTTTAGGGGTGAAGCTTTCTTT. This translates into CASSTDGLFRGEAFF. The chain carries TRBV7-9 and TRBJ1-1, with D tentatively TRBD1 (5 bases). The germline V gene encodes CDR1 SEHNR and CDR2 FQNEAQ (reference sequence). Trimming took 5 bases from V and 7 from J, leaving 20 bases between them. The CDR3 contains 15 residues.

CDR3 protein: CASSTTGNWGQYF. The CDR3 bases are TGTGCCAGCAGCACCACCGGGAATTGGGGCCAGTACTTC. The chain carries TRBV9 and TRBJ2-5; weak D call: TRBD2 (5 bases). The germline V gene encodes CDR1 SGDLS and CDR2 YYNGEE. This CDR3 is built from 13 residues. With 4 bases removed from V and 10 bases from J, the gap between germline ends came to 17 bases.